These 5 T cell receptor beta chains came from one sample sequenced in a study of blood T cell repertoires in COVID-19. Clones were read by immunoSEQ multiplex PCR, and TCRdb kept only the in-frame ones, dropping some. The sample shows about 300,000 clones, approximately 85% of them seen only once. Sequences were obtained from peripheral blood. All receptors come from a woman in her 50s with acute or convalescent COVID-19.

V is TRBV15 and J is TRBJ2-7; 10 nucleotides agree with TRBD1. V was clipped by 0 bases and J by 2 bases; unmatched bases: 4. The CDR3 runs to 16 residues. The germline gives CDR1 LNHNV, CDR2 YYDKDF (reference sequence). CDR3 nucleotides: TGTGCCACCAGCAGAGATCTCGGGACAGGGGCCTACGAGCAGTACTTC. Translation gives CATSRDLGTGAYEQYF. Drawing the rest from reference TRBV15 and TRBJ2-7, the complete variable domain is DAMVIQNPRYQVTQFGKPVTLSCSQTLNHNVMYWYQQKSSQAPKLLFHYYDKDFNNEADTPDNFQSRRPNTSFCFLDIRSPGLGDTAMYLCATSRDLGTGAYEQYFGPGTRLTVT.

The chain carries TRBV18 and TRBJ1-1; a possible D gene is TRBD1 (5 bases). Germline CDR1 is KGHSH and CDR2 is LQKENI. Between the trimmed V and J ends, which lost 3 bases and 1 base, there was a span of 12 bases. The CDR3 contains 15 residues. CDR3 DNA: TGTGCCAGCTCACCGCTACGAGACAGGAACACTGAAGCTTTCTTT. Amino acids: CASSPLRDRNTEAFF.

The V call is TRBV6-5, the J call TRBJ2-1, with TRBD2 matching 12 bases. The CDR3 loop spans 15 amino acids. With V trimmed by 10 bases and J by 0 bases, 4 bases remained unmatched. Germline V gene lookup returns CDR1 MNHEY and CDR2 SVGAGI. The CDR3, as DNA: TGTGCCAACGAACTAGCGGGGGGCTCCTACAATGAGCAGTTCTTC. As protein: CANELAGGSYNEQFF.

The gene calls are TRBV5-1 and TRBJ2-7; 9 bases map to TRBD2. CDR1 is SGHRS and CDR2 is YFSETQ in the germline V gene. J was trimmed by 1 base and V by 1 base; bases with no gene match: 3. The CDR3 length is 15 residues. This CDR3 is CASSLISGRSYEQYF. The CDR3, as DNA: TGCGCCAGCAGCTTGATTAGCGGGAGATCCTACGAGCAGTACTTC.

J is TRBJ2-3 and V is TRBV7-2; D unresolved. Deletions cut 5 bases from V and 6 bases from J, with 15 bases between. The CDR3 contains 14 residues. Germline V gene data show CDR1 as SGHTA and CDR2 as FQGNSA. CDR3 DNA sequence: TGTGCCAGCAGCACGGTAAAACTATCGGATACGCAGTATTTT. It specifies CASSTVKLSDTQYF.